The clone carrying this TCR beta chain was seen just once. This sample stems from a study of cytomegalovirus exposure and HLA in healthy donors. The CDR3 totals 14 residues. Germline CDR1 reads KGHSH; CDR2 reads LQKENI. The V and J ends lost 3 bases and 6 bases respectively, with 13 bases between them. The study ran its PCR with 60 Vbeta and 13 Jbeta primers. Repertoires were generated with immunoSEQ multiplex PCR, while TCRdb's copy carries only in-frame clones and drops some. The sample includes about 200,000 clones, 75% to 85% of them seen just once. This clonotype was sampled from a woman between 40 and 50 years old in good health and CMV-seronegative. Sequencing was done on a sample of PBMCs. This chain uses TRBV18 with TRBJ2-3; D is possibly TRBD2 (5 bases). This chain's CDR3 is CASSPQSGSDTQYF. As DNA, the CDR3 is TGTGCCAGCTCACCGCAATCGGGGTCGGATACGCAGTATTTT.